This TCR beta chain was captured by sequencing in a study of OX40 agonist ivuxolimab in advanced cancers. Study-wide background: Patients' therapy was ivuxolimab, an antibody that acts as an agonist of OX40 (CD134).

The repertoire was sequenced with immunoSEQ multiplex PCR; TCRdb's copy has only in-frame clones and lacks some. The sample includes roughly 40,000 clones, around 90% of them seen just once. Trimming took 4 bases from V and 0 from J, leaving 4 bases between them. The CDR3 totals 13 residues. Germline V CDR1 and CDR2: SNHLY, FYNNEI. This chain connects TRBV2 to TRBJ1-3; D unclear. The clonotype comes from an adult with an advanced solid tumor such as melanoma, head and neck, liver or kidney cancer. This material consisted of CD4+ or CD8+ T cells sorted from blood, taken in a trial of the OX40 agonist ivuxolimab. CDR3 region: CASSAGSGNTIYF. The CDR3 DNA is TGTGCCAGCAGTGCAGGCTCTGGAAACACCATATATTTT.